This entry features one T cell receptor beta chain sequence. The sample belongs to a study of blood T cell repertoires in COVID-19. Study-wide background: Both acute and convalescent COVID-19 samples were obtained from the United States, Italy and Spain. The analysed material was cDNA or gDNA that came from T cells, B-cell-depleted T cells, or PBMCs.

Seattle participants joined during active infection and were tracked over time. Study processing details: From reference gene primer amplification, estimates of nucleated cell counts were derived. The assay was immunoSEQ multiplex PCR, and TCRdb's table has in-frame clones only and misses some. V, J and clone size are those of that table, while D and trimming were read from the DNA. The sample yields approximately 270,000 clones, around 85% seen once. The CDR3 runs to 14 residues. From germline, CDR1 is SGHNT and CDR2 YYREEE (reference sequence). Unmatched junction bases numbered 4, after V lost 1 base and J lost 3 bases.

The sample consisted of peripheral blood. This chain connects TRBV5-4 to TRBJ2-7; 7 bases map to TRBD2. The source is a human donor with COVID-19, enrolled during active disease. The donor label of this sample is uncertain. CDR3 DNA sequence: TGTGCCAGCAGCTTGCACAGCGGGGTCTACGAGCAGTACTTC. It is translated as CASSLHSGVYEQYF.